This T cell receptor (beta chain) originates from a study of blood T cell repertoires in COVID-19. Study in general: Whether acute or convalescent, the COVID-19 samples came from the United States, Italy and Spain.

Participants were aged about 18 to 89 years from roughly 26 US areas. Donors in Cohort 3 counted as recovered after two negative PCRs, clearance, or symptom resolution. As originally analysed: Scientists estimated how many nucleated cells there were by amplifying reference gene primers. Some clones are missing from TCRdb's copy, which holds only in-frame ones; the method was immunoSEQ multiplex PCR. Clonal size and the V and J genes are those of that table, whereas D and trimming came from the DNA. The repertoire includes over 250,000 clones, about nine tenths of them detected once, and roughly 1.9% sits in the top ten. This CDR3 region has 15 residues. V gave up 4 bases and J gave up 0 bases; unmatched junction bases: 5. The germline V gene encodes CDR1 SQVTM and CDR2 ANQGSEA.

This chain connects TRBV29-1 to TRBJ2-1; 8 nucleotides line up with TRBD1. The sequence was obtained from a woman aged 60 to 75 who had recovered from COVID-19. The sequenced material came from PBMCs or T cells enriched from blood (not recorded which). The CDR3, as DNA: TGCAGCGTTGTACCACAGGGGGGCTCCTACAATGAGCAGTTCTTC. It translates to CSVVPQGGSYNEQFF.